The clone carrying this T cell receptor (beta chain) has more than one count but fewer than ten. This entry comes from a study of T cell responses to AZD1222 COVID-19 vaccine. This table comes from immunoSEQ multiplex PCR, and its TCRdb copy is limited to in-frame clones, with some not included. The sample yields tens of thousands of clones, nearly 85% seen once. V dropped 6 bases and J dropped 0 bases, with 15 bases sitting between them. The germline gives CDR1 MNHEY, CDR2 SVGAGI. The CDR3 contains 15 residues. This receptor was identified in an adult in good health. This specimen was peripheral blood, taken on day 0 of AZD1222 vaccination. The rearrangement uses TRBV6-5 and TRBJ2-7; D is unresolved. CDR3 sequence: CASRKGKQSSYEQYF. CDR3 DNA sequence: TGTGCCAGCAGGAAGGGTAAACAGAGCTCCTACGAGCAGTACTTC.